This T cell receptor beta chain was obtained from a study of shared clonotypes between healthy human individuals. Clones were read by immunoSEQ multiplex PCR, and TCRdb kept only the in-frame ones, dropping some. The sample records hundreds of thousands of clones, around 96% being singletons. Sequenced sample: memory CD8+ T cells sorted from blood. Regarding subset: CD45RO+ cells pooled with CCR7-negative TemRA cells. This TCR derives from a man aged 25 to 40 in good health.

DNA for the CDR3: TGCGCCAGCAGCCAAGTTCCCGGGGTCCCACTGGGAGAGCAGTACTTC. Its protein product is CASSQVPGVPLGEQYF. The chain carries TRBV4-1 and TRBJ2-7, with D possibly matching TRBD2 (5 bases). Germline CDR1 MGHRA, CDR2 YSYEKL. The CDR3 length is 16 residues. Deletions cut 1 base from V and 7 bases from J, with 20 bases between.